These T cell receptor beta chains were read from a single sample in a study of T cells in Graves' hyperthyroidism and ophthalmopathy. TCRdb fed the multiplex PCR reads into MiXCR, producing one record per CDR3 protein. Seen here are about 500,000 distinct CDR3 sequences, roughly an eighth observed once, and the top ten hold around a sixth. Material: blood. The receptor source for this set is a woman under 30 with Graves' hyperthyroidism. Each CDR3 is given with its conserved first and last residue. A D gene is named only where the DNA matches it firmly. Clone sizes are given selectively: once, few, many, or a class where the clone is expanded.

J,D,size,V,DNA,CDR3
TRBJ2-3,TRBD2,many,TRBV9,TGTGCCAGCAACCTCGATCTAGCGGGAGGTGCAGATACGCAGTATTTT,CASNLDLAGGADTQYF
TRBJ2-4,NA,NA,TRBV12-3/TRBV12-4,TGTGTCAGCAGTTTTTTGGGTGACATTCAGTACTTC,CVSSFLGDIQYF
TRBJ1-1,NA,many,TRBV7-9,TGTGCCAGCAGCTTGACAGCTACGTACACTGAAGCTTTCTTT,CASSLTATYTEAFF
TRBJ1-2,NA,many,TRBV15,TGTGCCACCAGCAGAGATGCGGGAGACAACTACTATGGCTACACCTTC,CATSRDAGDNYYGYTF
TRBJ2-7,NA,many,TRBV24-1,TGTGCCACCAGTGATGTCTACGAGCAGTACTTC,CATSDVYEQYF
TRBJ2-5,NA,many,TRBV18,TGTGCCAGCTCACCAAGGGGGTCCTACGGGGAGACCCAGTACTTC,CASSPRGSYGETQYF
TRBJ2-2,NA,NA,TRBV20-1,TGCAGTGCTAGAGTTTTATCGGACAGAAACACCGGGGAGCTGTTTTTT,CSARVLSDRNTGELFF
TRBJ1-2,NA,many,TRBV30,TGTGCCTGGAGAGCCGTCGGGGGAATTGGGGGCTACACCTTC,CAWRAVGGIGGYTF
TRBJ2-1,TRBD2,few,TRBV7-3,TGTGCCAGCAGCCAACAGCGGGACTCCTACAATGAGCAGTTCTTC,CASSQQRDSYNEQFF
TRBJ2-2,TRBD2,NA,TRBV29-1,TGCAGCGTTTACCTAGCGGGATCAGAAGGCACCGGGGAGCTGTTTTTT,CSVYLAGSEGTGELFF
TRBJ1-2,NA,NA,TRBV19,TGTGCCAGTAAAATGGGGGGGGCGAGTGGCTACACCTTC,CASKMGGASGYTF
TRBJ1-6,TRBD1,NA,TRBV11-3,TGTGCCAGCAGCTTAACGATAGGGACAGAGGGTCGATCACCCCTCCACTTT,CASSLTIGTEGRSPLHF
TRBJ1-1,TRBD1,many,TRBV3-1,TGTGCCAGCAGGCGTACAGGGGACACTGAAGCTTTCTTT,CASRRTGDTEAFF
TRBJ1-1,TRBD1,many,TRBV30,TGTGCCTGGAGGACCGGGACAGGGAGTATTCGAATAATATCGAACACTGAAGCTTTCTTT,CAWRTGTGSIRIISNTEAFF
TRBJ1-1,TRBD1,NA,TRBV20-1,TGCAGTGCTAGAGAAACTTCGTGGGGACAGTCAGGAGCTTTCTTT,CSARETSWGQSGAFF
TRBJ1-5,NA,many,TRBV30,TGTGCCTGGAGTGTACATCCGGATCAGCCCCAGCATTTT,CAWSVHPDQPQHF
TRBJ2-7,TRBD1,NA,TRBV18,TGTGCCAGCTCACTCGCTGGACAGGGACGATCCTACGAGCAGTACTTC,CASSLAGQGRSYEQYF
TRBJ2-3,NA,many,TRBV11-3,TGTGCCAGCAGCATCGGACCCTTTGGCACAGATACGCAGTATTTT,CASSIGPFGTDTQYF
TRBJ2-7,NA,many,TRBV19,TGTGCCAGTAGTATACCCCCCCGGGGGGAGCAGTACTTC,CASSIPPRGEQYF
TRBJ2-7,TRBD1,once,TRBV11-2,TGTGCCAGCAGCGTCCACAGGGGGCTCGACTACGAGCAGTACTTC,CASSVHRGLDYEQYF
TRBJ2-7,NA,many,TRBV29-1,TGCAGCGTTAAGAGCGGATCCTACGAGCAGTACTTC,CSVKSGSYEQYF
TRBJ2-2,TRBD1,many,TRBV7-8,TGTGCCAGCAGCTACAGGGGCGCGAACACCGGGGAGCTGTTTTTT,CASSYRGANTGELFF
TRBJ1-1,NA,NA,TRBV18,TGTGCCAGCTCACCAGAAGGGATCGTGAACACTGAAGCTTTCTTT,CASSPEGIVNTEAFF
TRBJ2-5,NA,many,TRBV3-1,TGTGCCAGCAGCCAAGCGGGACTTCAAGAGACCCAGTACTTC,CASSQAGLQETQYF
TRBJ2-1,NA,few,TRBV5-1,TGCGCCAGCAGCTTGGACGGCACCCTCTCCTACAATGAGCAGTTCTTC,CASSLDGTLSYNEQFF
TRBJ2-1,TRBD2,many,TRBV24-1,TGTGCCACCAGTGAGTTTAGCGGGAGTTGGAATGAGCAGTTCTTC,CATSEFSGSWNEQFF
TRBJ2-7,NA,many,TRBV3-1,TGTGCCAGCACGGCAGGAGTCCAGAGCTCCTACGAGCAGTACTTC,CASTAGVQSSYEQYF
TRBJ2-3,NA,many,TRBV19,TGTGCCAGTAGTATCGGCAGGGGAATAGATACGCAGTATTTT,CASSIGRGIDTQYF
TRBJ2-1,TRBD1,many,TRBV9,TGTGCCAGCAGCGGGACAGGGGCAGATGAGCAGTTCTTC,CASSGTGADEQFF
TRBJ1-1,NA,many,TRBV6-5,TGTGCCAGCAGTTACTCGAACACTTACACTGAAGCTTTCTTT,CASSYSNTYTEAFF
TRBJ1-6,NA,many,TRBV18,TGTGCCAGCTCACCAACGGTCCTTATTGGATCACCCCTCCACTTT,CASSPTVLIGSPLHF
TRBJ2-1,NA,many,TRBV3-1,TGTGCCAGCAGCGGTGGATCCTACAATGAGCAGTTCTTC,CASSGGSYNEQFF
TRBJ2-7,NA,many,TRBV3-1,TGTGCCAGCAGCCAAGAGGGGATTTTGGCCCCGACCTACGAGCAGTACTTC,CASSQEGILAPTYEQYF
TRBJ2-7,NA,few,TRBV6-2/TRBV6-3,TGTGCCAGCAGTTACTCGGGGCGAGACGAGCAGTACTTC,CASSYSGRDEQYF
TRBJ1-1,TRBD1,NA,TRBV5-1,TGCGCCAGCAGCTTAGGACAGGAGTGGCTGGACACTGAAGCTTTCTTT,CASSLGQEWLDTEAFF
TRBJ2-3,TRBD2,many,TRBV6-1,TGTGCCAGCAGTCTCGAGAAGGCGGGAGGGACAGATACGCAGTATTTT,CASSLEKAGGTDTQYF
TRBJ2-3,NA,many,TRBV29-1,TGCAGCGTCCATCTAACAGGGGGGGCGTTAACAGATACGCAGTATTTT,CSVHLTGGALTDTQYF
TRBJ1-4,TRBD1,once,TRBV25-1,TGTGCCAGCAGTGAAGGTGGACAGGGGGGAGAAAAACTGTTTTTT,CASSEGGQGGEKLFF
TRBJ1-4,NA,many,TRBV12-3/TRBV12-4,TGTGCCAGCGGCCCGGGAGGTATTAATGAAAAACTGTTTTTT,CASGPGGINEKLFF
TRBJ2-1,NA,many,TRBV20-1,TGCAGTGCTATTGGCACACCCAGACACAATGAGCAGTTCTTC,CSAIGTPRHNEQFF
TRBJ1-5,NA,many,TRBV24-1,TGTGCCACCAGGGCCGACAGGAATCAGCCCCAGCATTTT,CATRADRNQPQHF
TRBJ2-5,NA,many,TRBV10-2,TGCGCCAGCAGTGAGGGACTTACTCAGACGGGGCGAAAGACCCAGTACTTC,CASSEGLTQTGRKTQYF
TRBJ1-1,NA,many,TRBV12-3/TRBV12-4,TGTGCCAGCAGTCCCGGGAAGGGGCAGGACACTGAAGCTTTCTTT,CASSPGKGQDTEAFF
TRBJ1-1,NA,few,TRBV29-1,TGCAGCGCTTACCCAAGGCGGGGAGGGAACACTGAAGCTTTCTTT,CSAYPRRGGNTEAFF
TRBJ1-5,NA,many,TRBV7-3,TGTGCCAGCAGTAGCGGAAGCAATCAGCCCCAGCATTTT,CASSSGSNQPQHF
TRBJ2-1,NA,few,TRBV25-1,TGTGCCAGCAGTGATTGGGGTAGGGAGCACAATGAGCAGTTCTTC,CASSDWGREHNEQFF